This paragraph covers one T cell receptor (beta chain) sequence. The antigen is undetermined. The sample is drawn from a study of long-term antiretroviral therapy in people with HIV. From germline, CDR1 is SGHNT and CDR2 YYREEE (reference sequence). This CDR3 has 15 residues. The V and J ends lost 2 bases and 6 bases respectively, with 16 bases between them. Overall study results and limits: The study found that diversity rose after ART but stayed below transplant donor controls.

Sequencing used immunoSEQ v3.0 at survey level. The assay was immunoSEQ multiplex PCR, and TCRdb's table has in-frame clones only and misses some. Of under 45,000 clones listed, more than 80% were seen once; the top ten hold roughly 5.7%. This sequence originates from a woman aged 45 to 65 with HIV. The J gene is TRBJ2-3, the V gene TRBV5-4; tentative D call: TRBD2 (5 bases). Here the sequenced sample was unsorted PBMCs, taken 3.1 years after starting antiretroviral therapy. DNA for the CDR3: TGTGCCAGCAGCTTTCCGGCGGGTGGGGTTGATACGCAGTATTTT. Its translation: CASSFPAGGVDTQYF.